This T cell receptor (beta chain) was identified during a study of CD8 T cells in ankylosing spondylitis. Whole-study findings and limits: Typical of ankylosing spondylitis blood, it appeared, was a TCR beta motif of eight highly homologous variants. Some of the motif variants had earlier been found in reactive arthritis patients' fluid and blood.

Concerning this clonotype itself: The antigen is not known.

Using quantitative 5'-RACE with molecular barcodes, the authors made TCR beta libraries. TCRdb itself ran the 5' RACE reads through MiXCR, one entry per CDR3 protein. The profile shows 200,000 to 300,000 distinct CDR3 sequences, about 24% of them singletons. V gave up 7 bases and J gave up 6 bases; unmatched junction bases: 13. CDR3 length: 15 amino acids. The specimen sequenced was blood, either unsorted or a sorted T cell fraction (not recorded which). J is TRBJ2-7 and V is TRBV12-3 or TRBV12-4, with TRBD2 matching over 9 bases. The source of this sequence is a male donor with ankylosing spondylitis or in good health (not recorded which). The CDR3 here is CASTSSSGASGEQYF. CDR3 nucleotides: TGTGCCAGCACCTCGTCTAGCGGGGCGTCGGGCGAGCAGTACTTC.